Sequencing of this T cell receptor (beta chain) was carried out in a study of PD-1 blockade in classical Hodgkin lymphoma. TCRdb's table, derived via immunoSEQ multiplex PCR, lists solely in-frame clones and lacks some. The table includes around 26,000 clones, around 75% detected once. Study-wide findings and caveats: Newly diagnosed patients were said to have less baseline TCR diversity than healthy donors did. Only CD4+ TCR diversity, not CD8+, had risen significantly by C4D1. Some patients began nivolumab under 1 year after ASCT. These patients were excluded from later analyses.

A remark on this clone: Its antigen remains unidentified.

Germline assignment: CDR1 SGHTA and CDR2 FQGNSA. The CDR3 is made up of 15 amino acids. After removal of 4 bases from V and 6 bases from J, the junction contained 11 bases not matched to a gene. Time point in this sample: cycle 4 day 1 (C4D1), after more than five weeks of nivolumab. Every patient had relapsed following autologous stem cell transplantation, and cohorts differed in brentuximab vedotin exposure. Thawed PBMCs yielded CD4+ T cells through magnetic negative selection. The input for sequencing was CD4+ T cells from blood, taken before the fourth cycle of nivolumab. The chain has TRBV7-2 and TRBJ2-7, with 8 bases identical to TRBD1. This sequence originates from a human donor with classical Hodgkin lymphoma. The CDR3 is CASSSQGAAVSEQYF. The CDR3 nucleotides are TGTGCCAGCAGCTCCCAGGGGGCCGCGGTATCCGAGCAGTACTTC.